One sample yielded the 29 T cell receptor beta chains listed below, sequenced in a study of shared clonotypes between healthy human individuals. The naive CD8 fraction comprised CD45RO-negative cells positively selected for CCR7 and excluded terminally differentiated effector memory CD45RA+ cells. Sequencing was performed with immunoSEQ multiplex PCR; in TCRdb, only in-frame clones are kept and a portion is missing. Among roughly 2,000,000 clones listed, around 95% were seen once. The sequencing input was naive CD8+ T cells from PBMCs. All receptors derive from a man between 18 and 29 years old in good health. Some clones in this sample may be carry-over from other donors' samples.

The rearrangement joins TRBV7-8 to TRBJ2-5; unclear D gene. V dropped 1 base and J dropped 2 bases, with 8 bases sitting between them. The length of the CDR3 is 14 residues. Germline loops: CDR1 SGHVS, CDR2 FQNEAQ. The CDR3 nucleotides read TGTGCCAGCAGCTTAGACCTCGGTCAAGAGACCCAGTACTTC. Its translation is CASSLDLGQETQYF.

V usage is TRBV6-1 and J usage is TRBJ2-7; D is possibly TRBD1 (6 bases). The CDR3 is 14 residues long. V lost 7 bases to trimming and J lost 3 bases, with 16 bases between them. The germline gives CDR1 MNHNS, CDR2 SASEGT. The CDR3 DNA sequence: TGTGCCAGCATCTCAGGGGAAGGTTACTACGAGCAGTACTTC. It is translated as CASISGEGYYEQYF.

This chain connects TRBV19 to TRBJ2-7; D is tentatively TRBD1 or TRBD2 (5 bases each). V lost 3 bases and J lost 3, with 12 bases in between. The germline V gene encodes CDR1 LNHDA and CDR2 SQIVND (reference sequence). The CDR3 runs to 14 residues. CDR3: CASSMWDGIYEQYF. As DNA, the CDR3 is TGTGCCAGTAGTATGTGGGACGGAATCTACGAGCAGTACTTC.

The chain has TRBV27 and TRBJ2-2; no clear D gene. CDR1 is MNHEY, CDR2 SMNVEV, per germline (reference sequence). The CDR3 is made up of 16 amino acids. Deletions cut 6 bases from V and 0 bases from J, with 14 bases between. The DNA for the CDR3 is TGTGCCAGCAGCCGTGAGCTGGTTGCGAACACCGGGGAGCTGTTTTTT. Amino acid sequence: CASSRELVANTGELFF.

The gene calls are TRBV11-2 and TRBJ1-1; D remains unclear. From germline, CDR1 is SGHAT and CDR2 FQNNGV. This CDR3 has 12 residues. V was pared by 4 bases and J by 7 bases, with 10 bases between. Written as DNA, the CDR3 is TGTGCCAGCAGCTCCCTAGTAGGTGAAGCTTTCTTT. Translated: CASSSLVGEAFF.

This sequence joins TRBV29-1 and TRBJ1-2, with D perhaps matching TRBD1 (6 bases). The CDR3 totals 11 residues. Looked up from germline, CDR1 is SQVTM and CDR2 is ANQGSEA. V lost 7 bases and J lost 4, with 10 bases in between. The CDR3 region is CSGTVSYGYTF. CDR3 nucleotides: TGCAGCGGGACAGTCTCCTATGGCTACACCTTC.

The rearrangement uses TRBV6-5 and TRBJ2-4, with no clear D. Germline V gene sequence: CDR1 MNHEY, CDR2 SVGAGI. Trimming took 2 bases from V and 16 from J, leaving 12 bases between them. This CDR3 has 11 amino acids. CDR3 bases: TGTGCCAGCAGTTACGGGCAGGAACACTACTTC. Translating it yields CASSYGQEHYF.

V gene TRBV4-2 combines with J gene TRBJ1-1; 7 nucleotides line up with TRBD1. The CDR3 is made up of 13 amino acids. Trimming removed 0 bases from V and 6 bases from J; junction bases left unmatched: 1. CDR1 is LGHNA and CDR2 is YNFKEQ in the germline V gene. The CDR3 protein is CASSQDRGAEAFF. CDR3 sequence (DNA): TGTGCCAGCAGCCAAGACAGGGGGGCTGAAGCTTTCTTT.

Remarks on this clone: This CDR3 is also generated by other DNA sequences in the sample. This chain links TRBV9 with TRBJ2-6; D not certain. Germline V lookup: CDR1 SGDLS, CDR2 YYNGEE. V was trimmed by 3 bases and J by 0 bases, leaving 7 bases between them. The CDR3 loop spans 15 amino acids. This CDR3 is CASSASGSGANVLTF. CDR3 DNA sequence: TGTGCCAGCAGCGCCTCCGGCTCTGGGGCCAACGTCCTGACTTTC.

The rearrangement uses TRBV5-1 and TRBJ1-2; maybe TRBD1 (6 bases). Trimming shortened V by 4 bases and J by 1 base, and 14 bases separated the two germline ends. The CDR3 is made up of 15 amino acids. Germline CDR1 SGHRS, CDR2 YFSETQ. Written as DNA, the CDR3 is TGCGCCAGCAGCCCCTTACAGGGATTTAACTATGGCTACACCTTC. It yields the protein CASSPLQGFNYGYTF.

The chain joins TRBV27 to TRBJ1-4; D ambiguous. Germline loops: CDR1 MNHEY, CDR2 SMNVEV (reference sequence). The CDR3 length is 15 residues. Trimming took off 0 bases at V and 2 bases at J, with 7 bases between the two ends. CDR3 loop: CASSLSVGTNEKLFF. The CDR3 DNA sequence: TGTGCCAGCAGTTTATCGGTGGGGACTAATGAAAAACTGTTTTTT.

The chain recombines TRBV9 with TRBJ2-1; D gene uncertain. Germline V gene data show CDR1 as SGDLS and CDR2 as YYNGEE. CDR3 length: 16 amino acids. V lost 3 bases and J 0 bases, leaving 13 bases between the germline ends. CDR3 residues: CASSGKMLSSYNEQFF. CDR3 sequence (DNA): TGTGCCAGCAGCGGGAAGATGCTGAGCTCCTACAATGAGCAGTTCTTC.

The chain uses TRBV16 and TRBJ2-1; the D is unclear. CDR3 size: 13 residues. Per the germline V gene, CDR1 is KGHSY and CDR2 is FQNENV. V lost 0 bases and J lost 12, with 12 bases in between. Here the CDR3 DNA reads TGTGCCAGCAGCCAATCGTTACGGCAGGTGCAGTTCTTC. Translating it yields CASSQSLRQVQFF.

The genes are TRBV27 and TRBJ1-5, with D perhaps TRBD1 (6 bases). Trimming cost V 5 bases and J 5 bases, with 16 bases left between them. The CDR3 spans 15 residues. CDR1 and CDR2 (germline): MNHEY, SMNVEV (reference sequence). CDR3 in DNA: TGTGCCAGCAGTCCAAAGCGGGACACAGATCAGCCCCAGCATTTT. It translates to CASSPKRDTDQPQHF.

The chain links TRBV30 to TRBJ2-4, with 11 bases lining up with TRBD2. This CDR3 spans 14 amino acids. V lost 2 bases and J lost 5; bases outside the gene matches: 2. Germline lookup yields CDR1 GTSNPN and CDR2 SVGIG (reference sequence). In DNA, the CDR3 is TGTGCCTGGAGTATAGCGGGAGGGCAAAACATTCAGTACTTC. Its protein product is CAWSIAGGQNIQYF. Supplemented by reference TRBV30 and TRBJ2-4, the full variable domain reads SQTIHQWPATLVQPVGSPLSLECTVEGTSNPNLYWYRQAAGRGLQLLFYSVGIGQISSEVPQNLSASRPQDRQFILSSKKLLLSDSGFYLCAWSIAGGQNIQYFGAGTRLSVL.

Here the CDR3 DNA reads TGTGCCAGCAGGGAGGGTGGGGCCAACGTCCTGACTTTC. This codes for CASREGGANVLTF. This sequence joins TRBV13 and TRBJ2-6, with D perhaps TRBD2 (6 bases). The germline V and J ends were trimmed by 6 bases and 3 bases, with 6 bases remaining between them. Germline CDR1 reads PRHDT; CDR2 reads FYEKMQ (reference sequence). The CDR3 length is 13 residues.

A single count supports this clone. The V and J genes are TRBV19 and TRBJ1-1; TRBD1 aligns across 12 bases. The length of the CDR3 is 13 residues. From germline, CDR1 is LNHDA and CDR2 SQIVND (reference sequence). The J segment lost 4 bases and the V segment lost 11 bases, leaving 5 bases of the junction unmatched. CDR3 bases: TGTGCCTCAGGGACAGGGGGCCCCACTGAAGCTTTCTTT. Amino acid sequence: CASGTGGPTEAFF.

J is TRBJ2-3 and V is TRBV10-1; D gene uncertain. This CDR3 is 16 amino acids long. Deletions cut 6 bases from V and 2 bases from J, with 18 bases between. The germline V gene has CDR1 WNHNN and CDR2 SYGVQD (reference sequence). CDR3 protein: CASSDGLLGDTDTQYF. The CDR3 DNA reads as TGCGCCAGCAGCGACGGGCTCCTAGGAGACACAGATACGCAGTATTTT.

The gene calls are TRBV5-1 and TRBJ2-7; tentative D call: TRBD1 (6 bases). Trimming took off 2 bases at V and 1 base at J, with 10 bases between the two ends. CDR1 is SGHRS, CDR2 YFSETQ, per germline. There are 14 residues in the CDR3. CDR3 amino acids: CASSFDRTSYEQYF. The CDR3 DNA follows: TGCGCCAGCAGCTTCGACAGGACTTCCTACGAGCAGTACTTC.

About this clone itself: Distinct nucleotide sequences in the sample also encode this CDR3. This sequence joins TRBV10-3 and TRBJ2-7; D unresolved. This CDR3 has 12 amino acids. Germline CDR1 ENHRY, CDR2 SYGVKD. V lost 0 bases to trimming and J lost 3 bases, with 3 bases between them. CDR3 sequence reads: CAISESGYEQYF. The DNA of the CDR3 is TGTGCCATCAGTGAGTCCGGCTACGAGCAGTACTTC.

This chain uses TRBV9 with TRBJ1-2, with a possible D match to TRBD1 (6 bases). Per germline, CDR1 SGDLS and CDR2 YYNGEE. The CDR3 is 16 residues long. Trimming took off 0 bases at V and 8 bases at J, with 20 bases between the two ends. Here the CDR3 reads CASSVVGEKTGSGYTF. The CDR3 DNA follows: TGTGCCAGCAGCGTAGTAGGAGAAAAGACAGGCTCCGGCTACACCTTC.

The chain has TRBV27 and TRBJ2-5; no clear D. The CDR3 runs to 13 residues. The V end was cut by 1 base, the J end by 5 bases, with 8 bases between. CDR1 is MNHEY, CDR2 SMNVEV, per germline (reference sequence). The CDR3 reads CASSLFGMETQYF. CDR3 nucleotides: TGTGCCAGCAGTTTATTTGGGATGGAGACCCAGTACTTC.

The J gene is TRBJ2-1, the V gene TRBV2, with D unresolved. The V gene's germline CDR1 is SNHLY and CDR2 FYNNEI. The V end lost 2 bases, the J end lost 0 bases, and 8 bases lay between the germline ends. The CDR3 spans 15 residues. The CDR3 sequence: CASSEWSNSYNEQFF. CDR3 DNA sequence: TGTGCCAGCAGTGAATGGAGCAACTCCTACAATGAGCAGTTCTTC.

V is TRBV29-1 and J is TRBJ2-1; a weak D match, TRBD2 (5 bases). Germline-derived CDR1 and CDR2 are SQVTM and ANQGSEA. Trimming cost V 1 base and J 5 bases, with 21 bases left between them. This CDR3 spans 17 amino acids. CDR3 sequence: CSVEGVDGGFLNNEQFF. CDR3 DNA: TGCAGCGTTGAAGGGGTGGACGGAGGATTTCTAAACAATGAGCAGTTCTTC.

The chain is built from TRBV11-2 and TRBJ2-1; no clear D. Trimming shortened V by 5 bases and J by 4 bases, and 9 bases separated the two germline ends. The CDR3 is 13 residues long. Germline V gives CDR1 SGHAT, CDR2 FQNNGV. The CDR3 is CASSPSPYNEQFF. For the CDR3, the DNA is TGTGCCAGCAGCCCCAGCCCATACAATGAGCAGTTCTTC.

V usage is TRBV6-6 and J usage is TRBJ1-2; a possible D gene is TRBD1 (5 bases). V lost 4 bases to trimming and J lost 5 bases, with 8 bases between them. CDR3 size: 12 residues. The V gene's germline CDR1 is MNHNY and CDR2 SVGAGI (reference sequence). The CDR3: CASSSGGYGYTF. The CDR3 DNA reads TGTGCCAGCAGTTCGGGGGGGTATGGCTACACCTTC.

The chain uses TRBV6-1 and TRBJ2-7; no clear D gene. The CDR3 sequence is 12 residues long. Trimming left V 7 bases short and J 2 bases short, with 9 bases between. The germline V gene has CDR1 MNHNS and CDR2 SASEGT. CDR3 sequence reads: CASNPRTYEQYF. The CDR3 DNA is TGTGCCAGCAACCCCCGGACCTACGAGCAGTACTTC.

The J gene is TRBJ2-3, the V gene TRBV4-1; D ambiguous. The CDR3 sequence is 11 residues long. Trimming removed 5 bases at V and 12 bases at J, with 12 bases between. Germline loops: CDR1 MGHRA, CDR2 YSYEKL. The CDR3 sequence is CASSSSGHQYF. The CDR3 nucleotides read TGCGCCAGCAGCTCCTCTGGGCATCAGTATTTT.

This clone was seen a single time. V is TRBV9 and J is TRBJ2-7, with TRBD2 matching 12 bases. With 3 bases clipped from V and 0 bases from J, the junction kept 7 bases outside the gene matches. There are 17 residues in the CDR3. Germline CDR1 reads SGDLS; CDR2 reads YYNGEE. The DNA for the CDR3 is TGTGCCAGCAGCGCCTCGGGGGGACTAGCGGGCTCCTACGAGCAGTACTTC. Translating it yields CASSASGGLAGSYEQYF. Full variable domain (rest looked up from reference TRBV9 and TRBJ2-7): DSGVTQTPKHLITATGQRVTLRCSPRSGDLSVYWYQQSLDQGLQFLIQYYNGEERAKGNILERFSAQQFPDLHSELNLSSLELGDSALYFCASSASGGLAGSYEQYFGPGTRLTVT.